This T cell receptor beta chain was found in a study of STAT5B mutations in CD4+ large granular lymphocyte leukemia. Method: immunoSEQ multiplex PCR; TCRdb's copy keeps in-frame clones and lacks some. The table lists more than 20,000 clones, roughly 77% of them singletons. The CDR3 runs 16 residues. Material for sequencing was CD4+ T cells from blood buffy coats. The clonotype was recovered from a human donor in good health. The chain is built from TRBV21-1 and TRBJ2-7; the table calls TRBD1, which could not be checked here. TRBV21-1 counts as a pseudogene. The CDR3 loop is CASSLAGTAVSYEQYF. The CDR3 bases are TGTGCCAGCAGCTTAGCCGGGACAGCGGTCTCCTACGAGCAGTACTTC.